This T cell receptor (beta chain) is from a study of cytomegalovirus exposure and HLA in healthy donors. As concerns this clone: Antigen: not known.

There are 13 residues in the CDR3. The V gene's germline CDR1 is SGHRS and CDR2 YFSETQ. The V gene lost 0 bases and the J gene lost 3 bases, with 6 bases spanning the gap. Vbeta (60) and Jbeta (13) primers were used in the PCR. Repertoires were generated with immunoSEQ multiplex PCR, while TCRdb's copy carries only in-frame clones and drops some. Of 180,000 or so clones detected, about four fifths appear once; the ten largest clones hold roughly 4.4%. Overall study findings and caveats: In a later analysis, most CMV-associated TCR beta chains appeared HLA-restricted. Donor immune exposure was known only as CMV serostatus. Several of the most significant clusters appeared linked to common viral pathogens, based on a later analysis.

The sample was PBMCs. V usage is TRBV5-1 and J usage is TRBJ1-1; no definite D call. The TCR originated in a woman aged 18-30 years in good health and CMV-seropositive. The CDR3 spells CASSLAADTEAFF. DNA of the CDR3: TGCGCCAGCAGCTTGGCGGCGGACACTGAAGCTTTCTTT.